This is a list of T cell receptor beta chains from one sample in a study of cytomegalovirus exposure and HLA in healthy donors. Sequencing was performed with immunoSEQ multiplex PCR; in TCRdb, only in-frame clones are kept and a portion is missing. Of 90,000 to 100,000 clones in the sample, around 81% were seen once. The specimen sequenced was PBMCs. These receptors came from a man between 18 and 29 years old in good health and CMV-seronegative. Each CDR3 is given with its conserved first and last residue.

v_call	j_call	cdr3_length	cdr3_aa
TRBV9	TRBJ2-6	20	CASSVGHRDRGLSGANVLTF
TRBV11-3	TRBJ2-3	15	CASSSAGAGTDTQYF
TRBV18	TRBJ1-2	15	CASSPPGDSNYGYTF
TRBV18	TRBJ1-1	13	CASSPGTTTEAFF
TRBV29-1	TRBJ2-2	15	CSVEDQASGPGELFF
TRBV7-6	TRBJ1-1	16	CASSFGGQGMNTEAFF
TRBV5-6	TRBJ2-5	13	CASSLPASETQYF
TRBV6-1	TRBJ2-5	13	CASRPDSQETQYF
TRBV5-4	TRBJ2-7	14	CASSPDRETYEQYF
TRBV11-2	TRBJ1-4	13	CASSQGSGEKLFF
TRBV6-4	TRBJ2-1	15	CASSVESGSYNEQFF